This entry is about one T cell receptor beta chain. The data derive from a study of blood T cell repertoires in COVID-19. Study details: COVID-19 samples collected from the United States, Italy and Spain covered acute and convalescent phases. Sources were T cells, B-cell-depleted T cells, or PBMCs; the material itself was cDNA or gDNA.

Germline CDR1 and CDR2: MDHEN and SYDVKM. J gave up 9 bases and V 5 bases, and 15 bases lay outside the gene matches. This CDR3 contains 16 residues. Authors' data handling: Estimated nucleated cell counts came from reference gene primer amplification. Repertoires were generated with immunoSEQ multiplex PCR, while TCRdb's copy carries only in-frame clones and drops some. V and J calls and clone size are as listed in that table; D and trimming were resolved from the DNA. The sample holds approximately 260,000 clones, approximately 79% seen once. J is TRBJ2-1 and V is TRBV28; TRBD1 matches at 8 bases. The receptor was isolated from a woman older than 75 with active or convalescent COVID-19. The source material was peripheral blood. The CDR3 nucleotides are TGTGCCAGCAGTCTTCGGACAGGGTGGGGGCAGGGTGAGCAGTTCTTC. Protein: CASSLRTGWGQGEQFF.